This T cell receptor beta chain was captured by sequencing in a study of T cell repertoires in cytomegalovirus infection. On the study more broadly: An indication of both CMV infection and matching HLA type came from public TCR beta signatures. Whole-study findings and limits: The cumulative frequency of public TCR beta families distinguished individuals who carried CMV together with the relevant HLA. CMV-specific HLA-C-restricted TCR beta clonotypes dominated the ex vivo response.

A note on this clonotype: Its antigen is undetermined.

The length of the CDR3 is 11 residues. Germline CDR1 SGHRS, CDR2 YFSETQ. V was pared by 6 bases and J by 6 bases, with 7 bases between. TCRdb processed the reads anew with MiXCR; each CDR3 protein has one entry. The sample gives 170,000 or so distinct CDR3 sequences, roughly 17% of which show up once; roughly a quarter is in the top ten. The chain employs TRBV5-1 and TRBJ2-4; D ambiguous. This clonotype was sampled from a human donor in good health (CMV status not recorded). Some clones in this sample may be carry-over from other donors' samples. The material sequenced was CD8+ T cells from PBMCs. The CDR3 region is CASTDGNIQYF. CDR3 sequence (DNA): TGCGCCAGCACGGATGGAAACATTCAGTACTTC.